The 22 T cell receptor beta chains reported below all come from one sample, sequenced in a study of T cells in localized non-small cell lung cancer. Using immunoSEQ multiplex PCR, the repertoire was profiled, and TCRdb retains in-frame clones only, with some absent. Counted here are some 51,000 clones, about nine tenths occurring once; the ten biggest clones make up about 4.8%. This material consisted of peripheral blood, taken before any cancer treatment. These receptors were taken from a woman aged 40-70 years with stage I lung adenocarcinoma.

This chain links TRBV7-9 with TRBJ1-4; D unresolved. The germline V gene encodes CDR1 SEHNR and CDR2 FQNEAQ (reference sequence). The CDR3 covers 12 residues. V gave up 6 bases and J gave up 7 bases, with 9 bases separating them. Here the CDR3 reads CASSRRSEKLFF. In nucleotides, the CDR3 is TGTGCCAGCAGTCGTAGGAGTGAAAAACTGTTTTTT.

The chain combines TRBV6-5 with TRBJ1-3; 7 bases align to TRBD1. Germline CDR1 reads MNHEY; CDR2 reads SVGAGI. With 6 bases clipped from V and 7 bases from J, the junction kept 6 bases outside the gene matches. The CDR3 runs 13 residues. The CDR3 loop is CASSRPGGNTIYF. CDR3 bases: TGTGCCAGCAGCCGACCAGGGGGGAACACCATATATTTT.

In this sample, this clone turned up once. The chain recombines TRBV6-6 with TRBJ2-7; 8 bases align to TRBD1. V shed 7 bases and J 0 bases; nucleotides not matched to a gene: 8. Germline values: CDR1 MNHNY, CDR2 SVGAGI (reference sequence). CDR3 size: 15 residues. CDR3 nucleotides: TGTGCCAGCATTTGGGACAGGCTTATCTCCTACGAGCAGTACTTC. It yields the protein CASIWDRLISYEQYF.

In its sample, this clone was seen once. The V and J genes are TRBV28 and TRBJ2-7, with a possible D match to TRBD1 (5 bases). Germline lookup yields CDR1 MDHEN and CDR2 SYDVKM. The V end was cut by 4 bases, the J end by 4 bases, with 17 bases between. The CDR3 is made up of 15 amino acids. The DNA for the CDR3 is TGTGCCAGCAGTTCAAGGGGCCAGAACACTTACGAGCAGTACTTC. Translation: CASSSRGQNTYEQYF. Complete variable domain (other parts from reference TRBV28 and TRBJ2-7): DVKVTQSSRYLVKRTGEKVFLECVQDMDHENMFWYRQDPGLGLRLIYFSYDVKMKEKGDIPEGYSVSREKKERFSLILESASTNQTSMYLCASSSRGQNTYEQYFGPGTRLTVT.

The chain combines TRBV6-1 with TRBJ2-7; D may be TRBD1 (6 bases). V was clipped by 5 bases and J by 7 bases, with 12 bases between them. Looked up from germline, CDR1 is MNHNS and CDR2 is SASEGT. This CDR3 comprises 12 residues. DNA of the CDR3: TGTGCCAGCAGTTTGGACAGATATGAGCAGTACTTC. Translated, it gives CASSLDRYEQYF.

This chain uses TRBV21-1 with TRBJ2-5; the D call in the table, TRBD1, was not verified against the DNA. TRBV21-1 is shown as a pseudogene. This CDR3 spans 14 amino acids. DNA of the CDR3: TGTGCCAGCACCCGCCCCTACAGGGACGGGACCCAGTACTTC. Translated: CASTRPYRDGTQYF.

The chain uses TRBV5-1 and TRBJ1-1; TRBD1 aligns across 8 bases. V gave up 0 bases and J gave up 1 base; unmatched junction bases: 5. The germline V gene encodes CDR1 SGHRS and CDR2 YFSETQ. The CDR3 totals 16 residues. CDR3 amino acids: CASSLEQGAANTEAFF. In nucleotides, the CDR3 is TGCGCCAGCAGCTTGGAGCAGGGGGCGGCGAACACTGAAGCTTTCTTT.

The V gene is TRBV19, the J gene TRBJ2-5; 11 bases are a match to TRBD2. CDR3 length equals 15 residues. Germline V gene data show CDR1 as LNHDA and CDR2 as SQIVND (reference sequence). Germline trimming cut 6 bases from V and 5 bases from J; bases unmatched to any gene: 8. CDR3 sequence reads: CASSPISGGAETQYF. The CDR3 region has the DNA TGTGCCAGTAGCCCGATTAGCGGGGGGGCGGAGACCCAGTACTTC.

This clone has just a few counts. This chain links TRBV7-8 with TRBJ2-2; TRBD1 aligns across 10 bases. This CDR3 contains 15 residues. The V segment lost 6 bases and the J segment 6 bases; nucleotides outside the gene matches: 7. Germline CDR1 SGHVS, CDR2 FQNEAQ. The CDR3 region is CASSNRDRGSGELFF. CDR3 coding DNA: TGTGCCAGCAGTAACCGGGACAGGGGATCCGGGGAGCTGTTTTTT. The whole variable domain, filled in from reference TRBV7-8 and TRBJ2-2, reads GAGVSQSPRYKVAKRGQDVALRCDPISGHVSLFWYQQALGQGPEFLTYFQNEAQLDKSGLPSDRFFAERPEGSVSTLKIQRTQQEDSAVYLCASSNRDRGSGELFFGEGSRLTVL.

This rearrangement joins TRBV5-8 to TRBJ2-2; D is unresolved. V lost 3 bases, J lost 0 bases, and 9 bases lay in between. Germline V lookup: CDR1 SGHTS, CDR2 YDEGEE. The CDR3 loop spans 15 amino acids. The CDR3 loop reads CASSYIPPNTGELFF. In nucleotides, the CDR3 is TGTGCCAGCAGCTATATACCTCCGAACACCGGGGAGCTGTTTTTT.

The chain couples TRBV6-5 to TRBJ2-2; D unresolved. Trimming stripped 4 bases from V and 5 bases from J, with 11 bases between. Germline values: CDR1 MNHEY, CDR2 SVGAGI. This CDR3 has 14 amino acids. CDR3 sequence (DNA): TGTGCCAGCAGTTCTAGGGCTCTTACCGGGGAGCTGTTTTTT. It is translated as CASSSRALTGELFF.

The chain uses TRBV30 and TRBJ2-1, with unresolved D. Germline loops: CDR1 GTSNPN, CDR2 SVGIG (reference sequence). The CDR3 is 11 residues long. The germline V and J ends were trimmed by 2 bases and 9 bases, with 8 bases remaining between them. CDR3 bases: TGTGCCTGGAGTCTCCCGGGTGAGCAGTTCTTC. Protein sequence: CAWSLPGEQFF.

The V gene is TRBV7-6, the J gene TRBJ1-4, with D hard to call. V lost 3 bases, J lost 4 bases, and 9 bases lay in between. Germline V gene lookup returns CDR1 SGHVS and CDR2 FNYEAQ. This CDR3 is built from 14 residues. The CDR3: CASSLEADNEKLFF. The CDR3 DNA reads as TGTGCCAGCAGCTTGGAGGCAGATAATGAAAAACTGTTTTTT.

This chain uses TRBV7-8 with TRBJ2-5, with no clear D. The V end was cut by 4 bases, the J end by 5 bases, with 17 bases between. The CDR3 loop spans 15 amino acids. The germline V gene has CDR1 SGHVS and CDR2 FQNEAQ. The CDR3 DNA reads as TGTGCCAGCAGCTCTACAGAGACCCTTCGGGAGACCCAGTACTTC. As protein: CASSSTETLRETQYF.

This clone appeared once. The chain employs TRBV19 and TRBJ2-6; D is uncertain. Germline V gene sequence: CDR1 LNHDA, CDR2 SQIVND (reference sequence). V was shortened by 5 bases and J by 0 bases, with 8 bases between the two germline ends. The CDR3 is 15 amino acids. This CDR3 is CASSVQSSGANVLTF. The CDR3 DNA reads as TGTGCCAGTAGTGTACAGAGCTCTGGGGCCAACGTCCTGACTTTC.

The chain carries TRBV7-2 and TRBJ1-6; D perhaps matches TRBD1 (5 bases). Trimming stripped 4 bases from V and 9 bases from J, with 10 bases between. In germline, CDR1 is SGHTA, CDR2 FQGNSA. The CDR3 has 13 residues. DNA for the CDR3: TGTGCCAGCAGCTGGGGCTATTCTTCACCCCTCCACTTT. Its protein product is CASSWGYSSPLHF.

This sequence joins TRBV5-4 and TRBJ2-5; the match to TRBD1 covers 11 bases. Germline V lookup: CDR1 SGHNT, CDR2 YYREEE (reference sequence). The CDR3 spans 17 residues. After removal of 2 bases from V and 5 bases from J, the junction contained 11 bases not matched to a gene. As DNA, the CDR3 is TGTGCCAGCAGCTTTGATTTCGGACAGGGGGCGTGGGAGACCCAGTACTTC. It yields the protein CASSFDFGQGAWETQYF. Full variable domain (missing parts from reference TRBV5-4 and TRBJ2-5): ETGVTQSPTHLIKTRGQQVTLRCSSQSGHNTVSWYQQALGQGPQFIFQYYREEENGRGNFPPRFSGLQFPNYSSELNVNALELDDSALYLCASSFDFGQGAWETQYFGPGTRLLVL.

The chain uses TRBV25-1 and TRBJ2-1, with TRBD2 matching over 8 bases. CDR1 is MGHDK and CDR2 is SYGVNS in the germline V gene. CDR3 size: 15 residues. The V and J ends lost 5 bases and 9 bases, in that order; junction bases with no gene match: 12. CDR3 in amino acids: CASSKGGIAGSEQFF. CDR3 coding DNA: TGTGCCAGCAGTAAGGGCGGGATAGCGGGGTCTGAGCAGTTCTTC.

This rearrangement joins TRBV4-2 to TRBJ1-5, with 12 bases lining up with TRBD1. The junction had 5 bases not matched to a gene; V was cut back by 5 bases and J by 3 bases. The CDR3 contains 16 residues. Germline loops: CDR1 LGHNA, CDR2 YNFKEQ. CDR3 sequence reads: CASSSGTGGLNQPQHF. CDR3 sequence (DNA): TGTGCCAGCAGCTCAGGGACAGGGGGCCTCAATCAGCCCCAGCATTTT.

J is TRBJ1-3 and V is TRBV30, with D hard to call. The ends were cut back, 1 base at V and 2 bases at J, with 9 bases in the middle. The CDR3 has 14 amino acids. CDR1 is GTSNPN, CDR2 SVGIG, per germline (reference sequence). The CDR3 is CAWSGHGAGNTIYF. In DNA form, the CDR3 reads TGTGCCTGGAGTGGGCACGGAGCTGGAAACACCATATATTTT.

In this sample, this clone turned up a few times. The CDR3 sequence is CASSQELGADTQYF. DNA for the CDR3: TGTGCCAGCAGCCAAGAGTTAGGTGCAGATACGCAGTATTTT. The rearrangement uses TRBV4-2 and TRBJ2-3, with unresolved D. This CDR3 contains 14 residues. Germline lookup yields CDR1 LGHNA and CDR2 YNFKEQ. The V end was cut by 0 bases, the J end by 4 bases, with 8 bases between.

This chain joins TRBV5-1 and TRBJ2-5, with 8 bases matching TRBD2. V was pared by 2 bases and J by 0 bases, with 3 bases of the junction left unmatched. The CDR3 runs to 15 residues. The germline gives CDR1 SGHRS, CDR2 YFSETQ. The CDR3 nucleotides read TGCGCCAGCAGCTTCAGCGGGGGAAACCAAGAGACCCAGTACTTC. It yields the protein CASSFSGGNQETQYF.